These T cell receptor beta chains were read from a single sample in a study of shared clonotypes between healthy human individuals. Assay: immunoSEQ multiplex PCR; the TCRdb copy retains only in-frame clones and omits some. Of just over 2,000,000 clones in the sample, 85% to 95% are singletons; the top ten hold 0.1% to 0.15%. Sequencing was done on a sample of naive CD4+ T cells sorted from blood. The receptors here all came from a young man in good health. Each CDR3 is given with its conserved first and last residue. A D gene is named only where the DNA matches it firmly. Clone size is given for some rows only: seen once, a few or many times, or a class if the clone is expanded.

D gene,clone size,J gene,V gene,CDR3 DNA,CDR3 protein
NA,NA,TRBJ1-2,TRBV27,TGTGCCAGCAGTTTAAACTGGGGCGACTATGGCTACACCTTC,CASSLNWGDYGYTF
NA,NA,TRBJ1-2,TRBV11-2,TGTGCCAGCAGCACCCGAGGGCGGGGGCTAGATGCAGACTATGGCTACACCTTC,CASSTRGRGLDADYGYTF
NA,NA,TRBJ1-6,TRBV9,TGTGCCAGCAGCGTAGCGGAAGGGAATTCACCCCTCCACTTT,CASSVAEGNSPLHF
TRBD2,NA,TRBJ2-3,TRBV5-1,TGCGCCAGCAGGCGGACTAGCGGGGGGGCCAGTAGCACAGATACGCAGTATTTT,CASRRTSGGASSTDTQYF
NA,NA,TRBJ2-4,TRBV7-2,TGTGCCAGCAGCTTAGATAACCCCCTGGGCAAAAACATTCAGTACTTC,CASSLDNPLGKNIQYF
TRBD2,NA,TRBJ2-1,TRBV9,TGTGCCAGCAGCGTAGACCTAGCGGCCTACAATGAGCAGTTCTTC,CASSVDLAAYNEQFF
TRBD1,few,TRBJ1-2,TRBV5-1,TGCGCCAGCAGCTTGTTGGGACAGAGCTATGGCTACACCTTC,CASSLLGQSYGYTF
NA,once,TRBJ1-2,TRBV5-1,TGCGCCAGCAGCTTGCTGGACAGAAAATATGGCTACACCTTC,CASSLLDRKYGYTF
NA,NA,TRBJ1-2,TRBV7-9,TGTGCCAGCAGCCGGGAGACAGGACTTAACTATGGCTACACCTTC,CASSRETGLNYGYTF
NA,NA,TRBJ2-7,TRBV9,TGTGCCAGCAGCTTCCCGGGGCGATACGAGCAGTACTTC,CASSFPGRYEQYF
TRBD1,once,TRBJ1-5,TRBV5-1,TGCGCCAGCAGCCCGGGACAGGGGGCCGGTCAGCCCCAGCATTTT,CASSPGQGAGQPQHF
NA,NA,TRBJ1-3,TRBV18,TGTGCCAGCTCAGTGAGCTCTGGAAACACCATATATTTT,CASSVSSGNTIYF
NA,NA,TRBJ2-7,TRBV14,TGTGCCAGCAGCCGGGCAGGGGTGTGGTACGAGCAGTACTTC,CASSRAGVWYEQYF
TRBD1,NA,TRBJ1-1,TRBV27,TGTGCCAGCAGACAGACAGGGGTGAACACTGAAGCTTTCTTT,CASRQTGVNTEAFF
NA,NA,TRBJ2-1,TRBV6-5,TGTGCCAGCAGTTACTCGGACCTCTCCTACAATGAGCAGTTCTTC,CASSYSDLSYNEQFF
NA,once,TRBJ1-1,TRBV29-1,TGCAGCGTTGAAGTAGGGGTCACTGAAGCTTTCTTT,CSVEVGVTEAFF
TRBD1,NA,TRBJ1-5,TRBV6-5,TGTGCCAGCAGTTACGTGGACAGGGCCCTTAATCAGCCCCAGCATTTT,CASSYVDRALNQPQHF
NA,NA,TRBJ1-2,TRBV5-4,TGTGCCAGCAGCAATGACAACCCTAACTATGGCTACACCTTC,CASSNDNPNYGYTF
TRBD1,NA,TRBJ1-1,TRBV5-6,TGTGCCAGCAGCTCGACAGGGTACACTGAAGCTTTCTTT,CASSSTGYTEAFF
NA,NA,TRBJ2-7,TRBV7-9,TGTGCCAGCAGCGATAAGGCCTACGAGCAGTACTTC,CASSDKAYEQYF
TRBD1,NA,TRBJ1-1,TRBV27,TGTGCCAGCAGTTTTGGGGGACAGGGGAACACTGAAGCTTTCTTT,CASSFGGQGNTEAFF
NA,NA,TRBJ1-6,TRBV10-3,TGTGCCATCAGTGTGGAAGGGTCTAATTCACCCCTCCACTTT,CAISVEGSNSPLHF
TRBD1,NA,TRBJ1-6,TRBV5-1,TGCGCCAGCAGCGGGGGACAGGGGCCTAATTCACCCCTCCACTTT,CASSGGQGPNSPLHF
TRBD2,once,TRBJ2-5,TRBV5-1,TGCGCCAGCAGCCCAGGGACTAGCGGGAGGGCTCGTGAGACCCAGTACTTC,CASSPGTSGRARETQYF
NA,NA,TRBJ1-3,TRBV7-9,TGTGCCAGCAGCTTATCAGGGGCTGGAAACACCATATATTTT,CASSLSGAGNTIYF
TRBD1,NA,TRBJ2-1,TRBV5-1,TGCGCCAGCAGCCCGGGGGACAGGGCGAATGAGCAGTTCTTC,CASSPGDRANEQFF
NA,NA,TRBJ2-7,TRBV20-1,TGCAGTGTTACACTAGCCCACGAGCAGTACTTC,CSVTLAHEQYF